This T cell receptor (beta chain) was obtained from a study of early T cells in non-severe SARS-CoV-2 infection. TCRdb redid the calling of the 5' RACE reads with MiXCR, one entry per CDR3 protein. This sample has about 52,000 distinct CDR3 sequences; 8% to 10% occur once, and the top ten carry about 4.2%. This clonotype occurred many times. J gave up 0 bases and V 5 bases, and 4 bases lay outside the gene matches. Germline V gene lookup returns CDR1 SGHRS and CDR2 YFSETQ. The CDR3 has 15 amino acids. This receptor was obtained from an adult who was a healthcare worker with PCR-confirmed SARS-CoV-2 infection or an uninfected control (not recorded which). Material: whole blood. This chain uses TRBV5-1 with TRBJ2-1, with TRBD2 identical over 8 bases. The DNA of the CDR3 is TGCGCCAGCAGACAAAGCGGGAGCTCCTACAATGAGCAGTTCTTC. Protein product: CASRQSGSSYNEQFF.